The rows below give T cell receptor beta chains drawn from one sample of a study of blood T cells in healthy people across ages. TCRdb re-derived calls from the 5' RACE reads in MiXCR, one entry per CDR3 protein. The sample has more than 800,000 distinct CDR3 sequences; more than 25% are singletons. The sequenced sample was blood. Receptors originate from a woman over 75 in good health. Each CDR3 is given with its conserved first and last residue. Fields, in order: CDR3 length, J gene, V gene, CDR3 protein.

14 TRBJ2-1 TRBV7-2 CASSLQGAGNEQFF
13 TRBJ1-1 TRBV29-1 CSASGTEDTEAFF
14 TRBJ1-1 TRBV27 CASSLEGIDTEAFF
15 TRBJ2-5 TRBV19 CASSITRTLGETQYF
14 TRBJ1-5 TRBV4-3 CASSQVRSNQPQHF
15 TRBJ2-5 TRBV11-2 CASSSLAGALETQYF
14 TRBJ1-1 TRBV6-6 CASSTPEGSTEAFF
15 TRBJ2-3 TRBV20-1 CSVQSGSTTTDTQYF
16 TRBJ2-3 TRBV3-1 CASSQESDRGTDTQYF
15 TRBJ2-6 TRBV18 CASSPSQAGANVLTF
15 TRBJ2-7 TRBV5-1 CASSSSGTGIYEQYF
12 TRBJ2-1 TRBV29-1 CSVERGAKEQFF
14 TRBJ2-1 TRBV6-5 CASSQRDRAVEQFF
13 TRBJ2-3 TRBV12-3/TRBV12-4 CASSWVRADVQYF
16 TRBJ2-1 TRBV6-2/TRBV6-3 CASSYLIGIDNNEQFF
14 TRBJ2-3 TRBV5-1 CASSFGSAWDTQYF
14 TRBJ2-4 TRBV12-3/TRBV12-4 CASSPDNTKNIQYF
15 TRBJ2-3 TRBV3-1 CASSQVKGSVATQYF
16 TRBJ2-1 TRBV4-2 CASSQDGQGIYNEQFF
11 NA TRBV12-3/TRBV12-4 CASTARGEQYF
13 TRBJ1-2 TRBV10-3 CAISVAVRYGYTF
17 TRBJ2-1 TRBV4-2 CASSQEDRGLGYNEQFF
13 TRBJ1-5 TRBV7-2 CASSLAGWQPQHF
12 TRBJ2-1 TRBV7-2 CASSSASDEQFF
13 TRBJ1-1 TRBV5-1 CASSLQDNTEAFF
13 TRBJ1-6 TRBV20-1 CSVGAKKFSPLHF
14 TRBJ1-2 TRBV5-4 CASSPGQGTFGYTF
17 TRBJ2-4 TRBV4-1 CASSQESGTSGTYERYF
17 TRBJ1-4 TRBV3-1 CASSPRDRAANNEKLFF
18 TRBJ2-6 TRBV7-2 CASRNGGQTNSGANVLTF
14 TRBJ1-6 TRBV27 CASSPLLSDSPLHF
11 TRBJ1-3 TRBV29-1 CSVAIGNTIYF